This record covers a single TCR beta chain. The antigen remains unidentified. This sample was taken from a study of cytomegalovirus exposure and HLA in healthy donors. Whole-study context: Some 85 million unique TCRs, all from HLA-typed donors, were included in an early release of the data.

PCR involved 60 Vbeta and 13 Jbeta primers. The data were produced by immunoSEQ multiplex PCR, yet TCRdb's version contains in-frame clones alone and is incomplete. The data hold around 110,000 clones, with 55% to 80% observed a single time. The V gene's germline CDR1 is SGHRS and CDR2 YFSETQ. The CDR3 is made up of 16 amino acids. The V gene lost 0 bases and the J gene lost 5 bases, with 15 bases spanning the gap. The donors gave bone marrow, and they were healthy. Study results and limitations: For TCR beta chains, V- and J-gene trimming was later linked to a missense DCLRE1C variant. A later analysis reportedly found fewer N-insertions in an Asian-associated ancestry cluster than the roughly 670-donor mean.

The chain employs TRBV5-1 and TRBJ2-1; TRBD2 is a possible D gene (6 bases). This clonotype was sampled from a woman aged 30 to 39 in good health and CMV-seronegative. Material: PBMCs. The CDR3 loop is CASSLVAWEVDNEQFF. As DNA, the CDR3 is TGCGCCAGCAGCTTGGTGGCGTGGGAGGTCGACAATGAGCAGTTCTTC.